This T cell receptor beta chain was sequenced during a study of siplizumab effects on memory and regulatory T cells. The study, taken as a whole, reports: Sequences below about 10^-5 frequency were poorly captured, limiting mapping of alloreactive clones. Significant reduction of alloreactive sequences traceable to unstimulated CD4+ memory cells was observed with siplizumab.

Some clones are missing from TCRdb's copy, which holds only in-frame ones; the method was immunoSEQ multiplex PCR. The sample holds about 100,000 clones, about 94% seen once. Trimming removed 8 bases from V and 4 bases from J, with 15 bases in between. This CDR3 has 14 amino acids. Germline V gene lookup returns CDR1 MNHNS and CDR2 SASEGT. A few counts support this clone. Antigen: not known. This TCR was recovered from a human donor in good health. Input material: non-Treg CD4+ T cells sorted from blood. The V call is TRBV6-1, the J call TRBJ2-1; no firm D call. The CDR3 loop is CASWPSSFYNEQFF. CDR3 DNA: TGTGCCAGCTGGCCCTCCTCTTTTTACAATGAGCAGTTCTTC.